Listed here are 29 T cell receptor beta chains from one sample, sequenced in a study of T cells in Graves' hyperthyroidism and ophthalmopathy (dated by TCRdb to about 2019). Library prep was done by multiplex PCR. The reads were generated on an Illumina HiSeq 2000. Amplification of TCR beta CDR3 regions was carried out from RNA transcripts. The TCR CDR3 was subjected to a first round of RT-PCR using the HTBI primer set and the Qiagen OneStep RT-PCR kit. Through fastp at Q25 and MiXCR, TCRdb rebuilt clones from the public reads, retaining in-frame beta chains. Rows are combined by CDR3 protein, so each entry shows the most common genes and DNA. Within this sample are about 530,000 distinct CDR3 sequences, with 15% to 20% of them counted one time only. Approximately 15% of the sample lies in the top ten. Material: blood. Receptor source: a young woman with Graves' ophthalmopathy.

On this clonotype: Given a much more abundant clone one base away, this may be a read error. V and J are TRBV6-1 and TRBJ1-4; 7 nucleotides agree with TRBD1. V lost 6 bases and J lost 4; bases outside the gene matches: 5. CDR3 length: 14 amino acids. Germline V gene data show CDR1 as MNHNS and CDR2 as SASEGT. The CDR3 coding sequence is TGTGCCAGCAGGGAGACAGGGAATAATGAAAAACTGTTTTTT. Its protein is CASRETGNNEKLFF.

As concerns this clonotype: A much larger clone is a single base away; this may be a read error. This CDR3 is missing its conserved last phenylalanine or tryptophan, likely due to a read error. The V call is TRBV5-1, the J call TRBJ1-5, with TRBD1 identical over 8 bases. This CDR3 comprises 14 residues. The V gene end was trimmed by 2 bases and the J gene end by 6 bases; junction bases not matched to a gene: 4. The germline V gene has CDR1 SGHRS and CDR2 YFSETQ. CDR3 sequence (DNA): TGCGCCAGCAGCTTCGCACAGGGGGGTCAGCCCCAGCATTCT. This codes for CASSFAQGGQPQHS.

The chain links TRBV28 to TRBJ2-3, with 7 bases fitting TRBD1. The junction had 8 bases not matched to a gene; V was cut back by 6 bases and J by 5 bases. The CDR3 loop spans 14 amino acids. Germline V gives CDR1 MDHEN, CDR2 SYDVKM. CDR3 nucleotide sequence: TGTGCCAGCAGCAAGACAGGGAGAGGAGATACGCAGTATTTT. Protein product: CASSKTGRGDTQYF.

There are many counts of this clonotype. CDR3 sequence reads: CASGSSIRGGPGNTGELFF. In DNA, the CDR3 is TGTGCTAGTGGTTCATCAATTAGGGGAGGGCCGGGCAACACCGGGGAGCTGTTTTTT. V usage is TRBV12-5 and J usage is TRBJ2-2; 7 bases are a match to TRBD2. V was pared by 4 bases and J by 2 bases, with 16 bases of the junction left unmatched. Germline CDR1 is LGHNT and CDR2 is FRNRAP. This CDR3 comprises 19 residues. Drawing the rest from reference TRBV12-5 and TRBJ2-2, the complete variable domain is DARVTQTPRHKVTEMGQEVTMRCQPILGHNTVFWYRQTMMQGLELLAYFRNRAPLDDSGMPKDRFSAEMPDATLATLKIQPSEPRDSAVYFCASGSSIRGGPGNTGELFFGEGSRLTVL.

This clonotype was found a few times. The V call is TRBV3-1, the J call TRBJ2-4; possible D gene TRBD2, 5 bases. The CDR3 is 14 residues long. From germline, CDR1 is LGHDT and CDR2 YNNKEL (reference sequence). V was pared by 0 bases and J by 9 bases, with 12 bases between. The CDR3 nucleotides are TGTGCCAGCAGCCAAGACGGGCGGGTGAGCATTCAGTACTTC. The encoded protein is CASSQDGRVSIQYF.

This clonotype was seen many times. The chain recombines TRBV7-2 with TRBJ2-7, with D tentatively TRBD1 (5 bases). The CDR3 consists of 15 residues. The germline gives CDR1 SGHTA, CDR2 FQGNSA. V was clipped by 5 bases and J by 4 bases, with 18 bases between them. The CDR3 DNA is TGTGCCAGCAGCCCGGGTGGGGCCCCCCTTTACGAGCAGTACTTC. It translates to CASSPGGAPLYEQYF.

Many counts were recorded for this clonotype. The gene calls are TRBV7-2 and TRBJ2-7; D is possibly TRBD1 (6 bases). The CDR3 spans 14 residues. The V and J ends lost 1 base and 3 bases respectively, with 10 bases between them. CDR1 and CDR2 (germline): SGHTA, FQGNSA. The DNA of the CDR3 is TGTGCCAGCAGCTTAGAGGGACAAAACTACGAGCAGTACTTC. It is translated as CASSLEGQNYEQYF.

In its sample, this clonotype was seen many times. CDR3 loop: CASSPRVAGQRNEQFF. The DNA of the CDR3 is TGTGCCAGCAGTCCGAGGGTAGCGGGACAAAGGAATGAGCAGTTCTTC. The chain recombines TRBV12-3 or TRBV12-4 with TRBJ2-1; 8 bases line up with TRBD2. Trimming removed 5 bases from V and 7 bases from J; junction bases left unmatched: 13. The length of the CDR3 is 16 residues.

A word on this clonotype: It may be a read error: a sequence one base away is much more abundant. This rearrangement joins TRBV7-2 to TRBJ2-5; TRBD2 matches at 13 bases. CDR3 length equals 16 residues. CDR1 and CDR2 from the germline V gene are SGHTA and FQGNSA. Trimming cost V 4 bases and J 3 bases; bases outside gene matches: 5. The CDR3 is CASSSGLAGVEETQYF. CDR3 sequence (DNA): TGTGCCAGCAGCTCAGGACTAGCGGGAGTCGAAGAGACCCAGTACTTC.

The chain joins TRBV7-6 to TRBJ2-5; 9 bases line up with TRBD1. Looked up from germline, CDR1 is SGHVS and CDR2 is FNYEAQ. CDR3 length: 15 amino acids. The V segment lost 5 bases and the J segment 5 bases; nucleotides outside the gene matches: 9. The chain's CDR3 is CASSATGGVGETQYF. The CDR3 region has the DNA TGTGCCAGCAGCGCCACAGGGGGCGTAGGGGAGACCCAGTACTTC.

The chain is built from TRBV9 and TRBJ1-6, with a tentative D call TRBD1 (5 bases). This CDR3 has 14 amino acids. V was cut by 0 bases and J by 9 bases, with 10 bases left in between. Looked up from germline, CDR1 is SGDLS and CDR2 is YYNGEE. In DNA form, the CDR3 reads TGTGCCAGCAGCGTAGGGCAGGGTGTTTCACCCCTCCACTTT. Protein sequence: CASSVGQGVSPLHF.

V and J are TRBV5-4 and TRBJ1-6; D is unclear. Germline lookup yields CDR1 SGHNT and CDR2 YYREEE (reference sequence). V lost 1 base to trimming and J lost 7 bases, with 6 bases between them. This CDR3 is built from 13 residues. CDR3 in DNA: TGTGCCAGCAGCTTGCACAGCAATTCACCCCTCCACTTT. This translates into CASSLHSNSPLHF.

The chain couples TRBV20-1 to TRBJ2-5; D may be TRBD1 or TRBD2 (5 bases each). Trimming cost V 4 bases and J 2 bases, with 14 bases left between them. CDR1 is DFQATT, CDR2 SNEGSKA, per germline (reference sequence). The length of the CDR3 is 14 residues. The CDR3 is CSATKRGEQETQYF. In nucleotides, the CDR3 is TGCAGTGCTACAAAACGGGGCGAACAAGAGACCCAGTACTTC.

This clonotype was picked up a small number of times. This CDR3 reads CASSATGSQGPQHF. In nucleotides, the CDR3 is TGTGCCAGCAGCGCGACAGGGTCTCAGGGGCCCCAGCATTTT. The chain carries TRBV6-1 and TRBJ1-5; TRBD1 matches 7 bases. Germline V gene sequence: CDR1 MNHNS, CDR2 SASEGT. V lost 6 bases, J lost 9 bases, and 11 bases stayed unmatched. The CDR3 is made up of 14 amino acids.

The sample holds many counts of this clonotype. The rearrangement links TRBV20-1 to TRBJ2-1; possible D gene TRBD2, 6 bases. The V end was cut by 4 bases, the J end by 3 bases, with 10 bases between. This CDR3 region has 13 residues. The germline gives CDR1 DFQATT, CDR2 SNEGSKA (reference sequence). The CDR3 bases are TGCAGTGCTAACCAGCGGGTCTACAATGAGCAGTTCTTC. Its protein is CSANQRVYNEQFF.

V and J are TRBV27 and TRBJ1-4, with 8 positions matching TRBD1. CDR1 MNHEY and CDR2 SMNVEV come from the germline V gene (reference sequence). Unmatched junction bases numbered 4, after V lost 4 bases and J lost 3 bases. CDR3 length: 15 amino acids. In DNA, the CDR3 is TGTGCCAGCAGTTCCGACAGGGGTTCTAATGAAAAACTGTTTTTT. It is translated as CASSSDRGSNEKLFF.

This clonotype appeared a single time. The chain couples TRBV15 to TRBJ2-7; a possible D gene is TRBD1 (6 bases). Germline V gene data show CDR1 as LNHNV and CDR2 as YYDKDF (reference sequence). The CDR3 covers 14 residues. V gave up 3 bases and J gave up 3 bases, with 12 bases separating them. The CDR3 bases are TGTGCCACCAGCAGTGGGACATCGGGCTACGAGCAGTACTTC. Its translation: CATSSGTSGYEQYF.

This rearrangement joins TRBV15 to TRBJ2-7, with TRBD2 matching over 8 bases. The V gene's germline CDR1 is LNHNV and CDR2 YYDKDF (reference sequence). The CDR3 extends over 15 amino acids. V dropped 5 bases and J dropped 6; count of bases not matched to a gene: 12. The CDR3 nucleotides are TGTGCCACCAGCGACCGACGGGACGGACTAGCCGAGCAGTACTTC. Its translation: CATSDRRDGLAEQYF. Full variable domain (missing parts from reference TRBV15 and TRBJ2-7): DAMVIQNPRYQVTQFGKPVTLSCSQTLNHNVMYWYQQKSSQAPKLLFHYYDKDFNNEADTPDNFQSRRPNTSFCFLDIRSPGLGDTAMYLCATSDRRDGLAEQYFGPGTRLTVT.

This clonotype has ten or more counts. This sequence joins TRBV24-1 and TRBJ2-1; 8 bases are a match to TRBD2. There are 13 residues in the CDR3. The germline V gene has CDR1 KGHDR and CDR2 SFDVKD. The V segment lost 3 bases and the J segment 10 bases; nucleotides outside the gene matches: 4. CDR3 protein: CATSDTIAGEQFF. As DNA, the CDR3 is TGTGCCACCAGTGATACAATAGCGGGGGAGCAGTTCTTC.

The chain links TRBV20-1 to TRBJ2-3; no clear D gene. Germline assignment: CDR1 DFQATT and CDR2 SNEGSKA (reference sequence). The CDR3 is 18 residues long. Trimming left V 0 bases short and J 0 bases short, with 19 bases between. CDR3 DNA sequence: TGCAGTGCTAGAGATCGGGTCGTGAGCGTCATTAGCACAGATACGCAGTATTTT. Its translation is CSARDRVVSVISTDTQYF.

This clonotype was seen only a few times. The chain carries TRBV28 and TRBJ2-1; D uncertain. The V end was cut by 7 bases, the J end by 8 bases, with 9 bases between. Germline CDR1 is MDHEN and CDR2 is SYDVKM. This CDR3 is 11 amino acids long. The DNA for the CDR3 is TGTGCCAGCACAGGCCCCCATGAGCAGTTCTTC. Encoded protein: CASTGPHEQFF. The full variable domain, in which reference TRBV28 and TRBJ2-1 provide the parts outside the CDR3, is DVKVTQSSRYLVKRTGEKVFLECVQDMDHENMFWYRQDPGLGLRLIYFSYDVKMKEKGDIPEGYSVSREKKERFSLILESASTNQTSMYLCASTGPHEQFFGPGTRLTVL.

This chain connects TRBV7-9 to TRBJ2-1; 7 positions agree with TRBD2. Germline V CDR1 and CDR2: SEHNR, FQNEAQ (reference sequence). V was clipped by 5 bases and J by 5 bases; unmatched bases: 9. The CDR3 is 15 amino acids. This CDR3 is CASSPRTSANNEQFF. The CDR3 DNA reads TGTGCCAGCAGCCCACGAACTAGCGCGAACAATGAGCAGTTCTTC.

This clonotype has only a few counts. This chain links TRBV7-2 with TRBJ2-7; TRBD2 agrees at 8 bases. Germline V lookup: CDR1 SGHTA, CDR2 FQGNSA. Trimming cost V 1 base and J 9 bases; bases outside gene matches: 11. The CDR3 loop spans 15 amino acids. DNA of the CDR3: TGTGCCAGCAGCTTAGGTTCTCAGCCCCGGGGGGGGCAGTACTTC. Translation: CASSLGSQPRGGQYF.

There are many counts of this clonotype. The rearrangement joins TRBV30 to TRBJ1-1; D is undetermined. The CDR3 spans 13 residues. V dropped 0 bases and J dropped 1 base, with 6 bases sitting between them. The germline V gene encodes CDR1 GTSNPN and CDR2 SVGIG (reference sequence). The CDR3 protein is CAWSVETNTEAFF. For the CDR3, the DNA is TGTGCCTGGAGTGTAGAAACGAACACTGAAGCTTTCTTT.

Many counts were recorded for this clonotype. The chain combines TRBV28 with TRBJ1-1; the D gene is possibly TRBD1 (5 bases). Germline V CDR1 and CDR2: MDHEN, SYDVKM. V lost 3 bases to trimming and J lost 3 bases, with 14 bases between them. This CDR3 region has 15 residues. CDR3 nucleotide sequence: TGTGCCAGCAGTTTGGTCGGGGGTGGGGACACTGAAGCTTTCTTT. Amino acids: CASSLVGGGDTEAFF.

This clonotype has more than one count but fewer than ten. The J gene is TRBJ2-5, the V gene TRBV27; no clear D. Germline V gene lookup returns CDR1 MNHEY and CDR2 SMNVEV (reference sequence). The ends were cut back, 8 bases at V and 3 bases at J, with 4 bases in the middle. The CDR3 sequence is 10 residues long. The CDR3 region has the DNA TGTGCCAGCTTTGAAGAGACCCAGTACTTC. This codes for CASFEETQYF.

Ten or more counts support this clonotype. This chain joins TRBV20-1 and TRBJ2-7; maybe TRBD2 (6 bases). CDR1 and CDR2 (germline): DFQATT, SNEGSKA (reference sequence). The CDR3 is made up of 12 amino acids. V was clipped by 6 bases and J by 3 bases, with 12 bases between them. The CDR3 DNA is TGCAGTGCGTTCATCGGGGGCTACGAGCAGTACTTC. Its protein is CSAFIGGYEQYF.

This clonotype was recorded many times. This rearrangement joins TRBV3-1 to TRBJ1-5, with D possibly being TRBD1 (5 bases). Germline V CDR1 and CDR2: LGHDT, YNNKEL (reference sequence). V was cut by 1 base and J by 12 bases, with 10 bases left in between. This CDR3 is built from 12 residues. CDR3: CASSQGAGNQHF. In DNA, the CDR3 is TGTGCCAGCAGCCAAGGTGCAGGGAACCAGCATTTT.

The genes are TRBV6-1 and TRBJ1-4; D perhaps matches TRBD1 (6 bases). V lost 6 bases and J 3 bases, leaving 11 bases between the germline ends. This CDR3 spans 14 amino acids. Germline CDR1 reads MNHNS; CDR2 reads SASEGT. The CDR3 region has the DNA TGTGCCAGCAGCGACGGACAGTCTAATGAAAAACTGTTTTTT. Translated: CASSDGQSNEKLFF.